The 19 T cell receptor beta chains presented below share a single source sample, sequenced in a study of Ad26.COV2.S vaccination and SARS-CoV-2 variants. The treatment: about 20 received Ad26.COV2.S at low or high dose, single or two shots; about 5 received placebo; per-sample allocation not given. Each sample was drawn 63 days after the first injection (of vaccine or placebo). Only in-frame clones appear in the TCRdb table, and some are missing; sequencing was by immunoSEQ multiplex PCR. The table includes about 350,000 clones, 75% to 90% detected once. This specimen was peripheral blood, taken in a trial of Ad26.COV2.S vaccine versus placebo. These receptors were obtained from a person between 18 and 65 years old who received the Ad26.COV2.S COVID-19 vaccine or a placebo.

The rearrangement joins TRBV6-5 to TRBJ1-4; perhaps TRBD1 as D (5 bases). Per the germline V gene, CDR1 is MNHEY and CDR2 is SVGAGI. This CDR3 contains 14 residues. V was cut by 4 bases and J by 7 bases, with 13 bases left in between. The CDR3 nucleotides read TGTGCCAGCAGTTCGACAGTGGTCGGTGAAAAACTGTTTTTT. Protein sequence: CASSSTVVGEKLFF.

This chain uses TRBV3-1 (or the pseudogene TRBV3-2) with TRBJ1-1; TRBD1 might be the D (6 bases). CDR1 and CDR2 (germline): LGHDT, YNNKEL (reference sequence). The V and J ends lost 6 bases and 0 bases respectively, with 11 bases between them. This CDR3 comprises 14 residues. DNA for the CDR3: TGTGCCAGCAGACCGGGACACTTGAACACTGAAGCTTTCTTT. Amino acid sequence: CASRPGHLNTEAFF.

In DNA, the CDR3 is TGTGCCAGCAGCCTGGAGGGACAGAACGAGCAGTACTTC. Its protein is CASSLEGQNEQYF. The chain links TRBV5-5 to TRBJ2-7, with D possibly matching TRBD1 (7 bases). Germline assignment: CDR1 SGHKS and CDR2 YYEKEE (reference sequence). CDR3 length equals 13 residues. Trimming shortened V by 4 bases and J by 5 bases, and 13 bases separated the two germline ends.

The chain links TRBV5-6 to TRBJ2-2; D is uncertain. The CDR3 runs 14 residues. V was trimmed by 0 bases and J by 4 bases, leaving 7 bases between them. From germline, CDR1 is SGHDT and CDR2 YYEEEE. Written as DNA, the CDR3 is TGTGCCAGCAGCTTGGGGCAGGCCACCGGGGAGCTGTTTTTT. Its translation: CASSLGQATGELFF.

The chain carries TRBV30 and TRBJ1-2; weak D call: TRBD1 (6 bases). V was trimmed by 1 base and J by 8 bases, leaving 11 bases between them. This CDR3 comprises 12 residues. Looked up from germline, CDR1 is GTSNPN and CDR2 is SVGIG (reference sequence). The CDR3 protein is CAWSAPGGGYTF. The CDR3 DNA reads TGTGCCTGGAGTGCCCCGGGGGGCGGCTACACCTTC.

J is TRBJ2-3 and V is TRBV24-1; no firm D call. V lost 6 bases and J lost 3, with 9 bases in between. Per germline, CDR1 KGHDR and CDR2 SFDVKD. CDR3 length equals 13 residues. CDR3 in DNA: TGTGCCACCAGTCCGGCCCAAACAGATACGCAGTATTTT. Translation gives CATSPAQTDTQYF.

This chain uses TRBV2 with TRBJ2-2; the match to TRBD2 covers 11 bases. Germline V lookup: CDR1 SNHLY, CDR2 FYNNEI. J lost 5 bases, V lost 5 bases, and 4 bases had no gene match. The CDR3 sequence is 15 residues long. The CDR3 loop reads CASSLRTSGTGELFF. Written as DNA, the CDR3 is TGTGCCAGCAGTCTAAGGACTAGCGGGACCGGGGAGCTGTTTTTT. The variable domain in full, completed from reference TRBV2 and TRBJ2-2, reads EPEVTQTPSHQVTQMGQEVILRCVPISNHLYFYWYRQILGQKVEFLVSFYNNEISEKSEIFDDQFSVERPDGSNFTLKIRSTKLEDSAMYFCASSLRTSGTGELFFGEGSRLTVL.

CDR3 protein: CATSDPPGDTQYF. The CDR3 bases are TGTGCCACCAGTGATCCCCCGGGAGATACGCAGTATTTT. The genes are TRBV24-1 and TRBJ2-3; D remains unclear. The V and J ends lost 3 bases and 5 bases respectively, with 8 bases between them. In germline, CDR1 is KGHDR, CDR2 SFDVKD. The CDR3 has 13 amino acids.

Details on this clone: The sample has other DNA sequences that encode this CDR3 too. J is TRBJ1-1 and V is TRBV13; D gene uncertain. The ends were cut back, 0 bases at V and 8 bases at J, with 7 bases in the middle. Per the germline V gene, CDR1 is PRHDT and CDR2 is FYEKMQ (reference sequence). This CDR3 has 12 residues. The DNA for the CDR3 is TGTGCCAGCAGCTTAGGGAGAACCGAAGCTTTCTTT. This translates into CASSLGRTEAFF.

The chain is built from TRBV7-2 and TRBJ1-1, with 7 bases matching TRBD1. V lost 5 bases to trimming and J lost 3 bases; unmatched junction nucleotides: 9. Looked up from germline, CDR1 is SGHTA and CDR2 is FQGNSA. The CDR3 runs to 15 residues. CDR3 in amino acids: CASSPPRQGDTEAFF. The DNA for the CDR3 is TGTGCCAGCAGCCCCCCCCGACAGGGCGACACTGAAGCTTTCTTT.

This clone was observed a single time. The chain recombines TRBV6-1 with TRBJ1-1, with D possibly being TRBD1 (6 bases). Trimming left V 2 bases short and J 1 base short, with 11 bases between. The CDR3 contains 15 residues. Per the germline V gene, CDR1 is MNHNS and CDR2 is SASEGT. The CDR3 DNA follows: TGTGCCAGCAGTGAACCCACAGGGCCGAACACTGAAGCTTTCTTT. It is translated as CASSEPTGPNTEAFF.

This sequence joins TRBV3-1 (or the pseudogene TRBV3-2) and TRBJ1-4, with 7 bases matching TRBD1. The V segment lost 7 bases and the J segment 5 bases; nucleotides outside the gene matches: 7. Germline-derived CDR1 and CDR2 are LGHDT and YNNKEL (reference sequence). There are 14 residues in the CDR3. This CDR3 is CASKAGGVNEKLFF. The DNA for the CDR3 is TGTGCCAGCAAGGCAGGGGGAGTAAATGAAAAACTGTTTTTT.

The chain combines TRBV28 with TRBJ1-1; D may be TRBD1 (6 bases). CDR1 is MDHEN and CDR2 is SYDVKM in the germline V gene. This CDR3 region has 16 residues. Trimming stripped 3 bases from V and 8 bases from J, with 22 bases between. The chain's CDR3 is CASSFLAFRGSHEAFF. The CDR3 nucleotides are TGTGCCAGCAGTTTTTTAGCCTTCAGGGGATCGCACGAAGCTTTCTTT.

The gene calls are TRBV24-1 and TRBJ1-1; D unclear. Trimming left V 0 bases short and J 7 bases short, with 5 bases between. The CDR3 contains 12 residues. Germline values: CDR1 KGHDR, CDR2 SFDVKD. CDR3: CATSDLGYEAFF. CDR3 DNA: TGTGCCACCAGTGATTTGGGTTATGAAGCTTTCTTT.

The chain carries TRBV4-3 and TRBJ1-6, with unresolved D. The germline CDR1 and CDR2 sequences are LGHNA and YSLEER. V gave up 0 bases and J gave up 10 bases, with 13 bases separating them. The CDR3 covers 15 residues. The CDR3 spells CASSQDRGVGSPLHF. Here the CDR3 DNA reads TGCGCCAGCAGCCAAGATCGCGGGGTAGGGTCACCCCTCCACTTT.

This clone has just a few counts. V is TRBV28 and J is TRBJ2-5, with 7 bases fitting TRBD1. The J segment lost 4 bases and the V segment lost 6 bases, leaving 26 bases of the junction unmatched. The CDR3 is 20 residues long. In germline, CDR1 is MDHEN, CDR2 SYDVKM. DNA for the CDR3: TGTGCCAGCAGACCCATCAGCCTTCGACAGGGAACCTTAATGCGAGAGACCCAGTACTTC. Encoded protein: CASRPISLRQGTLMRETQYF. Filled out from reference TRBV28 and TRBJ2-5, the complete variable domain reads DVKVTQSSRYLVKRTGEKVFLECVQDMDHENMFWYRQDPGLGLRLIYFSYDVKMKEKGDIPEGYSVSREKKERFSLILESASTNQTSMYLCASRPISLRQGTLMRETQYFGPGTRLLVL.

V gene TRBV4-3 combines with J gene TRBJ1-2; the D gene is possibly TRBD1 (6 bases). V was shortened by 10 bases and J by 7 bases, with 19 bases between the two germline ends. CDR3 size: 13 residues. CDR1 LGHNA and CDR2 YSLEER come from the germline V gene. The CDR3 DNA reads TGCGCCACCCGGGGGGCAGACCCTGGTGGCTACACCTTC. It is translated as CATRGADPGGYTF.

This chain uses TRBV19 with TRBJ2-7; 9 bases are shared with TRBD1. Looked up from germline, CDR1 is LNHDA and CDR2 is SQIVND (reference sequence). The CDR3 sequence is 15 residues long. V was pared by 3 bases and J by 2 bases, with 5 bases of the junction left unmatched. DNA of the CDR3: TGTGCCAGTAGTATTCCCGGGACAGGGACCTACGAGCAGTACTTC. Protein sequence: CASSIPGTGTYEQYF.

The chain employs TRBV5-4 and TRBJ2-3; 9 bases are shared with TRBD1. The ends lost 4 bases at V and 0 bases at J; junction bases unmatched: 6. The length of the CDR3 is 16 residues. Germline CDR1 is SGHNT and CDR2 is YYREEE (reference sequence). CDR3 in DNA: TGTGCCAGCAGCGCGGGACAGGGATCTAGCACAGATACGCAGTATTTT. This translates into CASSAGQGSSTDTQYF.